Below, 12 T cell receptor beta chains from the same sample are listed, as sequenced in a study of STAT3 mutations in large granular lymphocyte leukemia. Which antigens these TCRs recognize remains unknown. Clones were sequenced by immunoSEQ multiplex PCR, and TCRdb holds only the in-frame ones, with some missing. The sample lists about 19,000 clones, around 93% occurring once. Study results and caveats: In T-cell large granular lymphocyte leukemia, about half of patients showed multiple immunodominant subclonotypes.

The sequenced material came from peripheral blood mononuclear cells. The receptors originated from a man aged 55 to 70 with T-cell large granular lymphocyte leukemia. Some clones in this sample may be carry-over from other donors' samples.

The V and J genes are TRBV6-5 and TRBJ2-7; the match to TRBD2 covers 8 bases. This CDR3 contains 12 residues. Germline CDR1 and CDR2: MNHEY and SVGAGI. J gave up 6 bases and V 5 bases, and 3 bases lay outside the gene matches. In DNA form, the CDR3 reads TGTGCCAGCAGTCCCCTAGCGGGCGAGCAGTACTTC. It translates to CASSPLAGEQYF.

The chain recombines TRBV6-6 with TRBJ1-3; no definite D call. The length of the CDR3 is 14 residues. V was clipped by 2 bases and J by 2 bases, with 7 bases between them. Per germline, CDR1 MNHNY and CDR2 SVGAGI (reference sequence). The CDR3 protein is CASSYGEAGNTIYF. In DNA form, the CDR3 reads TGTGCCAGCAGTTACGGGGAAGCTGGAAACACCATATATTTT.

The J gene is TRBJ2-1, the V gene TRBV4-3; the match to TRBD2 covers 12 bases. This CDR3 comprises 21 residues. Germline V CDR1 and CDR2: LGHNA, YSLEER. Losses at the gene ends were 0 bases for V and 0 bases for J; bases not matched to a gene: 12. The CDR3 loop reads CASSQDPSSGRAPSSYNEQFF. The CDR3 region has the DNA TGCGCCAGCAGCCAAGATCCGTCTAGCGGGAGGGCCCCGAGCTCCTACAATGAGCAGTTCTTC.

This chain uses TRBV18 with TRBJ2-1; TRBD1 matches at 12 bases. Germline loops: CDR1 KGHSH, CDR2 LQKENI. This CDR3 is built from 16 residues. V shed 6 bases and J 6 bases; nucleotides not matched to a gene: 9. CDR3 DNA: TGTGCCAGCTCGCCGCAATGGGACAGGGGGCGCAATGAGCAGTTCTTC. Translated: CASSPQWDRGRNEQFF.

A few counts support this clone. The CDR3 nucleotides read TGTGCCAGCAGAGAGAGGTATAATTCACCCCTCCACTTT. It yields the protein CASRERYNSPLHF. The V call is TRBV6-4, the J call TRBJ1-6, with D uncertain. The CDR3 covers 13 residues. Trimming left V 6 bases short and J 4 bases short, with 7 bases between. Germline lookup yields CDR1 MRHNA and CDR2 SNTAGT.

This sequence joins TRBV9 and TRBJ2-3; 16 bases line up with TRBD2. The CDR3 runs 16 residues. Germline lookup yields CDR1 SGDLS and CDR2 YYNGEE. The junction had 3 bases not matched to a gene; V was cut back by 5 bases and J by 3 bases. Here the CDR3 DNA reads TGTGCCAGCAGTGGGACTAGCGGGAGGGCGACAGATACGCAGTATTTT. Encoded protein: CASSGTSGRATDTQYF.

The chain's CDR3 is CASSLARSQKLFF. The CDR3 nucleotides read TGTGCCAGCAGCTTAGCGAGGAGTCAAAAACTGTTTTTT. The chain links TRBV13 to TRBJ1-4; no definite D call. There are 13 residues in the CDR3. Germline V gives CDR1 PRHDT, CDR2 FYEKMQ (reference sequence). The germline V and J ends were trimmed by 1 base and 9 bases, with 9 bases remaining between them.

The rearrangement joins TRBV7-8 to TRBJ2-6, with D unresolved. The CDR3 extends over 15 amino acids. Trimming took 4 bases from V and 2 from J, leaving 9 bases between them. Germline V CDR1 and CDR2: SGHVS, FQNEAQ. The CDR3 sequence: CASSSIVAGANVLTF. The CDR3 nucleotides are TGTGCCAGCAGCTCAATAGTCGCTGGGGCCAACGTCCTGACTTTC.

This sequence joins TRBV25-1 and TRBJ1-5; the D is unclear. Trimming cost V 1 base and J 3 bases, with 1 base left between them. In germline, CDR1 is MGHDK, CDR2 SYGVNS. The CDR3 sequence is 12 residues long. The CDR3 spells CASSESNQPQHF. CDR3 bases: TGTGCCAGCAGTGAATCCAATCAGCCCCAGCATTTT.

The genes are TRBV5-4 and TRBJ1-5, with TRBD1 matching over 9 bases. CDR1 and CDR2 (germline): SGHNT, YYREEE (reference sequence). Trimming removed 4 bases from V and 4 bases from J; junction bases left unmatched: 6. The CDR3 consists of 15 residues. The CDR3 is CASSPGTGSNQPQHF. CDR3 nucleotide sequence: TGTGCCAGCAGCCCCGGGACAGGGTCAAATCAGCCCCAGCATTTT.

This chain joins TRBV5-1 and TRBJ1-1; TRBD1 agrees at 7 bases. Trimming cost V 5 bases and J 0 bases; bases outside gene matches: 1. The CDR3 has 13 residues. Per germline, CDR1 SGHRS and CDR2 YFSETQ. DNA for the CDR3: TGCGCCAGCAGAACAGGGGTGAACACTGAAGCTTTCTTT. This sequence encodes CASRTGVNTEAFF.

J is TRBJ2-3 and V is TRBV5-5; D uncertain. The germline V and J ends were trimmed by 2 bases and 0 bases, with 1 base remaining between them. Per the germline V gene, CDR1 is SGHKS and CDR2 is YYEKEE (reference sequence). The CDR3 loop spans 12 amino acids. Written as DNA, the CDR3 is TGTGCCAGCAGCTTTAGCACAGATACGCAGTATTTT. Translating gives CASSFSTDTQYF.